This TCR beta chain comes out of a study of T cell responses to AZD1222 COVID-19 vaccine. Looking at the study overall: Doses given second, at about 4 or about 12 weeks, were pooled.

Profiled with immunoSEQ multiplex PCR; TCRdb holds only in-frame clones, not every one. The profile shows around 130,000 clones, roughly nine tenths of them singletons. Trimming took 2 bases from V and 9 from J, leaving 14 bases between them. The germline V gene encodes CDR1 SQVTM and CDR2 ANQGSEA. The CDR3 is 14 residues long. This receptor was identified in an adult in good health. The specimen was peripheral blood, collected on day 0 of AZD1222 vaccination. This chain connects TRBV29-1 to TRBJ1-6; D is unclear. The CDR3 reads CSVEYGPPGSPLHF. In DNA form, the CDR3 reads TGCAGCGTTGAATATGGGCCCCCGGGTTCACCCCTCCACTTT.